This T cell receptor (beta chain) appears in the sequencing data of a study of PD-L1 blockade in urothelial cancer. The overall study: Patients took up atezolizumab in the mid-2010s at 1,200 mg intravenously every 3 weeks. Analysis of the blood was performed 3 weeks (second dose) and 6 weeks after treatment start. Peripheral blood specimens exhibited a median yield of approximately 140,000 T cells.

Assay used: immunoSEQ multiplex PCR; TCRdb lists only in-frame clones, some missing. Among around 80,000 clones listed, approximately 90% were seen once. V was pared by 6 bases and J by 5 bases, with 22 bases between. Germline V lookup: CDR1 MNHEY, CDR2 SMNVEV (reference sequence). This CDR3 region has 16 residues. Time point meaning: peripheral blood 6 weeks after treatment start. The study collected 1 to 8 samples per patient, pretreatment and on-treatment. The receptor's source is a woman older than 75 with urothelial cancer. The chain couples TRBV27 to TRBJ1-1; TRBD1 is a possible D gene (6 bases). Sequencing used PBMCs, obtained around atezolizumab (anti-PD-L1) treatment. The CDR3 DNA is TGTGCCAGCAGCTTTCACCGGGGGGGCTCTAGGACTGAAGCTTTCTTT. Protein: CASSFHRGGSRTEAFF.